This T cell receptor beta chain was sequenced during a study of radiotherapy plus CTLA-4 blockade in lung cancer. Study in general: In around 17% of patients, objective responses were seen; 31% had disease control. Findings and limits, study-wide: Early shifts in blood T cell clones, with interferon-beta, reportedly predicted response best.

This clone turned up a few times. Its target is unknown. Assay: immunoSEQ multiplex PCR; the TCRdb copy retains only in-frame clones and omits some. The sample contains 50,000 or so clones, approximately 79% of which appear only once. The sequence derives from a human donor with non-small cell lung cancer who had stable disease on radiotherapy plus ipilimumab. The sample here was peripheral blood, taken from a patient treated with radiotherapy plus ipilimumab.

The CDR3 bases are TGTGCCAGCGGCCGGGCCCCCGGGCAGTACGTC. Translation gives CASGRAPGQYV. The chain has TRBV2 and TRBJ2-7; D not resolved. This CDR3 has 11 amino acids. The V end lost 8 bases, the J end lost 9 bases, and 14 bases lay between the germline ends. From germline, CDR1 is SNHLY and CDR2 FYNNEI.